The next 22 T cell receptor beta chains were all read from a single sample in a study of technical replicates of blood from several donors. Repertoires were generated with immunoSEQ multiplex PCR, while TCRdb's copy carries only in-frame clones and drops some. The sample consists of some 74,000 clones, 89% of them appearing once. Sequencing was done on a sample of T cells isolated from PBMCs. Source of these receptors: a human donor in good health.

This chain uses TRBV5-1 with TRBJ1-5; D is perhaps TRBD1 (6 bases). This CDR3 spans 15 amino acids. Trimming shortened V by 2 bases and J by 3 bases, and 12 bases separated the two germline ends. The germline CDR1 and CDR2 sequences are SGHRS and YFSETQ. CDR3 sequence: CASSFRGQPNQPQHF. CDR3 nucleotides: TGCGCCAGCAGCTTCCGTGGACAGCCCAATCAGCCCCAGCATTTT.

The chain has TRBV6-5 and TRBJ2-2; 9 nucleotides line up with TRBD1. The germline V gene encodes CDR1 MNHEY and CDR2 SVGAGI. The CDR3 is 15 residues long. V was clipped by 3 bases and J by 3 bases; unmatched bases: 2. Here the CDR3 reads CASSYGTGYTGELFF. The CDR3 DNA reads as TGTGCCAGCAGTTATGGGACAGGGTACACCGGGGAGCTGTTTTTT.

This chain uses TRBV11-3 with TRBJ2-1; tentatively, D is TRBD1 (6 bases). The CDR3 runs to 15 residues. Germline V gives CDR1 SGHNT, CDR2 YENEEA. Trimming took off 3 bases at V and 2 bases at J, with 11 bases between the two ends. CDR3 coding DNA: TGTGCCAGCAGCTTTATACCAGGGGCCTACAATGAGCAGTTCTTC. It yields the protein CASSFIPGAYNEQFF. The whole variable domain, remainder taken from reference TRBV11-3 and TRBJ2-1, is EAGVVQSPRYKIIEKKQPVAFWCNPISGHNTLYWYLQNLGQGPELLIRYENEEAVDDSQLPKDRFSAERLKGVDSTLKIQPAELGDSAVYLCASSFIPGAYNEQFFGPGTRLTVL.

V gene TRBV9 combines with J gene TRBJ1-1, with D maybe TRBD1 (5 bases). Germline CDR1 reads SGDLS; CDR2 reads YYNGEE. V was clipped by 4 bases and J by 1 base, with 17 bases between them. This CDR3 contains 16 residues. CDR3: CASSPSGGGANTEAFF. The CDR3 DNA sequence: TGTGCCAGCAGCCCCAGCGGGGGGGGAGCGAACACTGAAGCTTTCTTT.

The chain couples TRBV4-3 to TRBJ2-2; weak D call: TRBD1 (6 bases). The V end was cut by 4 bases, the J end by 3 bases, with 18 bases between. CDR1 LGHNA and CDR2 YSLEER come from the germline V gene. This CDR3 region has 17 residues. The CDR3: CASSRIPPGQYTGELFF. Here the CDR3 DNA reads TGCGCCAGCAGCCGGATCCCCCCGGGACAATACACCGGGGAGCTGTTTTTT.

This clone occurred a few times. The V and J genes are TRBV2 and TRBJ1-2; possible D gene TRBD1, 5 bases. Germline loops: CDR1 SNHLY, CDR2 FYNNEI. The CDR3 consists of 11 residues. Trimming cost V 6 bases and J 4 bases, with 6 bases left between them. The CDR3 DNA is TGTGCCAGCAGGGACATCTATGGCTACACCTTC. Its protein product is CASRDIYGYTF. The variable domain in full, with the rest retrieved from reference TRBV2 and TRBJ1-2, is EPEVTQTPSHQVTQMGQEVILRCVPISNHLYFYWYRQILGQKVEFLVSFYNNEISEKSEIFDDQFSVERPDGSNFTLKIRSTKLEDSAMYFCASRDIYGYTFGSGTRLTVV.

This clone appeared once. The chain uses TRBV7-9 and TRBJ1-2; possible D gene TRBD1, 6 bases. Trimming took 5 bases from V and 4 from J, leaving 14 bases between them. Germline V lookup: CDR1 SEHNR, CDR2 FQNEAQ (reference sequence). CDR3 length equals 14 residues. The CDR3 bases are TGTGCCAGCAGCCAACAGGGTCCAGGCTATGGCTACACCTTC. Its translation is CASSQQGPGYGYTF. Full variable domain (remainder filled in from reference TRBV7-9 and TRBJ1-2): DTGVSQNPRHKITKRGQNVTFRCDPISEHNRLYWYRQTLGQGPEFLTYFQNEAQLEKSRLLSDRFSAERPKGSFSTLEIQRTEQGDSAMYLCASSQQGPGYGYTFGSGTRLTVV.

CDR3 loop: CASSLGAGLNTGELFF. CDR3 nucleotide sequence: TGTGCCAGCAGCTTGGGGGCAGGGCTGAACACCGGGGAGCTGTTTTTT. The chain recombines TRBV5-6 with TRBJ2-2; perhaps TRBD1 as D (5 bases). V was trimmed by 0 bases and J by 1 base, leaving 10 bases between them. CDR3 length equals 16 residues. Germline assignment: CDR1 SGHDT and CDR2 YYEEEE. Combining the CDR3 with reference TRBV5-6 and TRBJ2-2 gives the whole variable domain DAGVTQSPTHLIKTRGQQVTLRCSPKSGHDTVSWYQQALGQGPQFIFQYYEEEERQRGNFPDRFSGHQFPNYSSELNVNALLLGDSALYLCASSLGAGLNTGELFFGEGSRLTVL.

The chain joins TRBV28 to TRBJ2-1, with D tentatively TRBD2 (5 bases). Trimming cost V 2 bases and J 0 bases, with 8 bases left between them. The CDR3 is 15 residues long. Germline CDR1 MDHEN, CDR2 SYDVKM. Written as DNA, the CDR3 is TGTGCCAGCAGTTTAGAAGGGAGCTCCTACAATGAGCAGTTCTTC. This encodes CASSLEGSSYNEQFF.

The chain combines TRBV6-5 with TRBJ1-3; D is ambiguous. From germline, CDR1 is MNHEY and CDR2 SVGAGI. Trimming took 5 bases from V and 0 from J, leaving 8 bases between them. CDR3 length equals 14 residues. The CDR3 spells CASSLTRSGNTIYF. The CDR3 DNA is TGTGCCAGCAGTCTGACACGCTCTGGAAACACCATATATTTT.

This chain uses TRBV9 with TRBJ2-3; a possible D gene is TRBD1 (8 bases). The length of the CDR3 is 16 residues. The V gene's germline CDR1 is SGDLS and CDR2 YYNGEE. The V gene lost 3 bases and the J gene lost 4 bases, with 18 bases spanning the gap. Written as DNA, the CDR3 is TGTGCCAGCAGCGAAGGACAGGGAGGGGTAGCAGATACGCAGTATTTT. It encodes CASSEGQGGVADTQYF.

The V and J genes are TRBV11-2 and TRBJ1-2; D is possibly TRBD1 (5 bases). This CDR3 region has 12 residues. Germline CDR1 and CDR2: SGHAT and FQNNGV. Trimming shortened V by 5 bases and J by 2 bases, and 6 bases separated the two germline ends. In nucleotides, the CDR3 is TGTGCCAGCAGCAACAGGAACTATGGCTACACCTTC. This encodes CASSNRNYGYTF.

The V gene is TRBV7-9, the J gene TRBJ2-7; D possibly corresponds to TRBD2 (6 bases). CDR1 is SEHNR, CDR2 FQNEAQ, per germline (reference sequence). This CDR3 region has 14 residues. V shed 4 bases and J shed 2 bases, with 12 bases lying between them. CDR3 DNA sequence: TGTGCCAGCAGCTGGGCACGGGAGACCTACGAGCAGTACTTC. Translating gives CASSWARETYEQYF. The whole variable domain, remainder taken from reference TRBV7-9 and TRBJ2-7, is DTGVSQNPRHKITKRGQNVTFRCDPISEHNRLYWYRQTLGQGPEFLTYFQNEAQLEKSRLLSDRFSAERPKGSFSTLEIQRTEQGDSAMYLCASSWARETYEQYFGPGTRLTVT.

The chain employs TRBV4-1 and TRBJ2-2, with 9 bases lining up with TRBD2. The CDR3 covers 16 residues. After removal of 1 base from V and 3 bases from J, the junction contained 3 bases not matched to a gene. CDR1 MGHRA and CDR2 YSYEKL come from the germline V gene. CDR3 sequence: CASSQAWTSDTGELFF. The CDR3 nucleotides read TGCGCCAGCAGCCAAGCCTGGACTAGCGACACCGGGGAGCTGTTTTTT.

The V call is TRBV7-9, the J call TRBJ2-1, with D possibly matching TRBD2 (6 bases). The CDR3 spans 16 residues. Germline V CDR1 and CDR2: SEHNR, FQNEAQ (reference sequence). Trimming removed 5 bases at V and 0 bases at J, with 14 bases between. The CDR3 coding sequence is TGTGCCAGCAGCCAGGTTGGCGGGACCTCCTACAATGAGCAGTTCTTC. Its translation: CASSQVGGTSYNEQFF.

The chain has TRBV5-6 and TRBJ2-2; TRBD1 agrees at 8 bases. The V gene's germline CDR1 is SGHDT and CDR2 YYEEEE. The CDR3 is 15 amino acids. Trimming cost V 4 bases and J 1 base; bases outside gene matches: 3. The CDR3 loop is CASSPTGGNTGELFF. The CDR3 DNA reads as TGTGCCAGCAGCCCTACAGGGGGGAACACCGGGGAGCTGTTTTTT.

This rearrangement joins TRBV7-3 to TRBJ2-7, with 10 bases fitting TRBD2. The CDR3 sequence is 15 residues long. The V gene end was trimmed by 2 bases and the J gene end by 7 bases; junction bases not matched to a gene: 8. Per the germline V gene, CDR1 is SGHTA and CDR2 is FQGTGA. The CDR3 loop reads CASSLSSGSLEEQYF. CDR3 in DNA: TGTGCCAGCAGCTTATCTAGCGGGAGTCTAGAGGAGCAGTACTTC. Looking up the rest from reference TRBV7-3 and TRBJ2-7 gives the full variable domain: GAGVSQTPSNKVTEKGKYVELRCDPISGHTALYWYRQSLGQGPEFLIYFQGTGAADDSGLPNDRFFAVRPEGSVSTLKIQRTERGDSAVYLCASSLSSGSLEEQYFGPGTRLTVT.

The rearrangement joins TRBV7-8 to TRBJ2-7, with TRBD2 matching over 10 bases. V lost 5 bases and J lost 0; bases outside the gene matches: 4. Germline V gene sequence: CDR1 SGHVS, CDR2 FQNEAQ. The CDR3 runs 15 residues. The CDR3 nucleotides read TGTGCCAGCAGCCCCCGACTAGCGGGCTCCTACGAGCAGTACTTC. It translates to CASSPRLAGSYEQYF.

The chain couples TRBV4-3 to TRBJ2-5, with TRBD1 identical over 7 bases. The CDR3 consists of 14 residues. V gave up 1 base and J gave up 9 bases; unmatched junction bases: 8. CDR1 and CDR2 (germline): LGHNA, YSLEER. CDR3: CASSQGQGERPQYF. Here the CDR3 DNA reads TGCGCCAGCAGCCAAGGACAGGGAGAGAGACCCCAGTACTTC.

The chain recombines TRBV27 with TRBJ1-4; D gene uncertain. Trimming removed 6 bases at V and 4 bases at J, with 12 bases between. In germline, CDR1 is MNHEY, CDR2 SMNVEV (reference sequence). This CDR3 comprises 14 residues. In nucleotides, the CDR3 is TGTGCCAGCAGCCTCGGGGTTCGTAATGAAAAACTGTTTTTT. As protein: CASSLGVRNEKLFF.

The J gene is TRBJ2-7, the V gene TRBV9; 9 nucleotides line up with TRBD1. The CDR3 loop spans 16 amino acids. V gave up 4 bases and J gave up 0 bases; unmatched junction bases: 8. Germline CDR1 SGDLS, CDR2 YYNGEE. The CDR3 nucleotides are TGTGCCAGCAGCCAAACCGGGACAGGGAGCTCCTACGAGCAGTACTTC. Its protein is CASSQTGTGSSYEQYF.

The chain recombines TRBV28 with TRBJ1-2; 7 bases are shared with TRBD1. The CDR3 is 13 residues long. With 5 bases clipped from V and 3 bases from J, the junction kept 3 bases outside the gene matches. Germline V gene data show CDR1 as MDHEN and CDR2 as SYDVKM. CDR3 coding DNA: TGTGCCAGCAGTAGGGGGCCTTACTATGGCTACACCTTC. It specifies CASSRGPYYGYTF.